This TCR beta chain was obtained from a study of cytomegalovirus exposure and HLA in healthy donors. Study observations and caveats: With further analysis later on, most CMV-associated TCR beta chains appeared HLA-restricted. Later analysis identified a missense DCLRE1C variant that was linked to TCR beta V- and J-gene trimming. Rarity marked most TCR sequences, yet some public TCRs occurred in many donors.

J lost 7 bases, V lost 3 bases, and 8 bases had no gene match. CDR1 and CDR2 from the germline V gene are ENHRY and SYGVKD. CDR3 length: 14 residues. PCR was performed using 60 Vbeta and 13 Jbeta primers. Only in-frame clones appear in the TCRdb table, and some are missing; sequencing was by immunoSEQ multiplex PCR. The table shows some 210,000 clones, with 80% to 90% occurring only once. A word on this clone: Antigen: not known.

This chain connects TRBV10-3 to TRBJ2-7, with 8 bases identical to TRBD2. Sequencing was done on a sample of PBMCs. The receptor was isolated from a man under 40 in good health and CMV-seronegative. CDR3 DNA: TGTGCCATCAGTGACCTAGCGGGTTCCATGGAGCAGTACTTC. Translating it yields CAISDLAGSMEQYF.